This T cell receptor beta chain came from a study of technical replicates of blood from several donors. V lost 5 bases to trimming and J lost 0 bases, with 11 bases between them. CDR1 is MNHEY and CDR2 is SVGAGI in the germline V gene. The CDR3 is 15 amino acids. This table comes from immunoSEQ multiplex PCR, and its TCRdb copy is limited to in-frame clones, with some not included. This sample has roughly 50,000 clones, with 90% to 95% found just once. The rearrangement joins TRBV6-5 to TRBJ1-5; TRBD1 might be the D (5 bases). Sequenced: PBMCs. This sequence was found in a human donor in good health. Some clones in this sample may be carry-over from other donors' samples. The CDR3 coding sequence is TGTGCCAGCAGTACCCGTGGGGCTAGCAATCAGCCCCAGCATTTT. Protein sequence: CASSTRGASNQPQHF.